This T cell receptor (beta chain) was identified in a study of cytotoxic CD8 clonotypes in ibrutinib-treated CLL. Whole-study findings and limits: Timing of sampling differed between sustained-remission and progressing patients.

About this clone itself: Its matching antigen is unknown.

Unmatched junction bases numbered 6, after V lost 4 bases and J lost 5 bases. This CDR3 is built from 14 residues. Germline assignment: CDR1 KGHSH and CDR2 LQKENI. Only in-frame clones appear in the TCRdb table, and some are missing; sequencing was by immunoSEQ multiplex PCR. This table holds about 150,000 clones, roughly three quarters found once. The V gene is TRBV18, the J gene TRBJ1-1; 8 positions agree with TRBD1. This TCR came from a human donor with chronic lymphocytic leukemia. This material consisted of PBMCs, taken after 24 months of ibrutinib treatment. This chain's CDR3 is CASSRQGARTEAFF. The CDR3 DNA follows: TGTGCCAGCTCACGGCAGGGGGCGCGGACTGAAGCTTTCTTT.